This TCR beta chain appears in the sequencing data of a study of shared clonotypes between healthy human individuals. Study-level findings and limits: Among non-shared clonotypes, generation probabilities were lower than among those shared by all four donors.

Profiling relied on immunoSEQ multiplex PCR, and the TCRdb table lists in-frame clones only, not all of them. The table includes around 980,000 clones, more than 75% detected once. Comment on this clone: What it binds is unknown.

Germline V lookup: CDR1 SGHVS, CDR2 FQNEAQ. The CDR3 has 16 residues. Trimming took 6 bases from V and 3 from J; bases not matched to a gene: 10. What was sequenced was memory CD4+ T cells from PBMCs. Subset reported: CD45RA-negative fraction. This sequence originates from a man aged 18 to 29 in good health. Some clones in this sample may be carry-over from other donors' samples. V usage is TRBV7-8 and J usage is TRBJ1-2, with 10 bases lining up with TRBD1. Here the CDR3 reads CASRELGTGDYYGYTF. The CDR3 nucleotides are TGTGCCAGCAGGGAGCTAGGGACAGGGGACTACTATGGCTACACCTTC.